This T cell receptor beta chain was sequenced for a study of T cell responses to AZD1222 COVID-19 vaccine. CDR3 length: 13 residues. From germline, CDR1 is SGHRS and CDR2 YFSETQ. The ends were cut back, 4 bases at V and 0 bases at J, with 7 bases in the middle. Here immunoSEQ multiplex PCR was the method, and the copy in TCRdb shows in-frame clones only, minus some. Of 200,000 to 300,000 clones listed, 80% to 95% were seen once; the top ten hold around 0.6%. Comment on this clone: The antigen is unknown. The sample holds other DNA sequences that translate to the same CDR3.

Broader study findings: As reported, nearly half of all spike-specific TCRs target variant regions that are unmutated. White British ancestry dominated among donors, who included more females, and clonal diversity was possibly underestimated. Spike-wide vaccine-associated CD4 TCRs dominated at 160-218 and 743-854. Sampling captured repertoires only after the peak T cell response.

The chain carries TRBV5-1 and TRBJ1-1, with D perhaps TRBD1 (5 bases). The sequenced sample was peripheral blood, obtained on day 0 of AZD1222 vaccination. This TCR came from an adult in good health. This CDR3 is CASSLTVNTEAFF. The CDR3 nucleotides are TGCGCCAGCAGCCTGACAGTGAACACTGAAGCTTTCTTT.